The clone carrying this T cell receptor (beta chain) appeared a few times. The antigen is not known. Deletions cut 5 bases from V and 0 bases from J, with 14 bases between. The CDR3 is made up of 15 amino acids. Looked up from germline, CDR1 is SEHNR and CDR2 is FQNEAQ (reference sequence). The data were taken from a study of T cell responses to AZD1222 COVID-19 vaccine. Study as a whole: Whether given at about 4 or about 12 weeks, second doses were pooled. Study findings and constraints: With two AZD1222 doses given, Spike-specific TCR breadth and depth both rose. Clonal diversity was possibly underestimated; the donors were predominantly white British and more often female. In all cases, repertoires were sampled only after the peak T cell response.

Libraries were prepared by immunoSEQ multiplex PCR; TCRdb keeps only in-frame clonotypes and omits some of them. The sample lists approximately 44,000 clones, about three quarters occurring once. This chain uses TRBV7-9 with TRBJ2-7; possibly TRBD1 or TRBD2 for D (5 bases each). The source was peripheral blood, collected on day 0 of AZD1222 vaccination. The TCR was taken from an adult in good health. The CDR3, as DNA: TGTGCCAGCAGCCTACCCGGGACGGACTCCTACGAGCAGTACTTC. It codes for CASSLPGTDSYEQYF.